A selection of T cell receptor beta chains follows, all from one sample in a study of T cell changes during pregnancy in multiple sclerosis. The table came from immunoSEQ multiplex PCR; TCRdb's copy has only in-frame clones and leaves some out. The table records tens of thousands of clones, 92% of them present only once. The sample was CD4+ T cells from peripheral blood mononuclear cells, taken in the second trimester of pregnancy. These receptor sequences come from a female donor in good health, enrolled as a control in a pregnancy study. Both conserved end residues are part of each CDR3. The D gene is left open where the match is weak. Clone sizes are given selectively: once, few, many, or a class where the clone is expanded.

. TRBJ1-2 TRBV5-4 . CASSFRRDYGYTF TGTGCCAGCAGCTTCAGGCGCGACTATGGCTACACCTTC
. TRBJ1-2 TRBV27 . CASSSDRGLAGYTF TGTGCCAGCAGTTCGGATCGGGGACTTGCTGGCTACACCTTC
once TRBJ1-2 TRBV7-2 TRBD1 CASSPGQGAYYGYTF TGTGCCAGCAGCCCGGGACAGGGGGCCTATTATGGCTACACCTTC
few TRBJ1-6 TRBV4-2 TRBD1 CASSQDIPRTGWGSPLHF TGTGCCAGCAGCCAAGATATCCCTCGGACAGGTTGGGGTTCACCCCTCCACTTT
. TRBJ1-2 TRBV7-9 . CASGAPRTDYGYTF TGTGCCAGCGGAGCACCTAGAACCGACTATGGCTACACCTTC
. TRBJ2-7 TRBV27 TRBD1 CASSLSNRGIYEQYF TGTGCCAGCAGTTTATCGAACAGGGGGATCTACGAGCAGTACTTC
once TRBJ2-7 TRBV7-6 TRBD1 CASSLVQGAREQYF TGTGCCAGCAGCTTAGTCCAGGGGGCGCGGGAGCAGTACTTC
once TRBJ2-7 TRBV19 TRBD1 CASSSTGGSYEQYF TGTGCCAGTAGTAGCACAGGGGGCTCCTACGAGCAGTACTTC
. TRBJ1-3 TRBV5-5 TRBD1 CASSLSPGQVSNTIYF TGTGCCAGCAGCTTATCACCGGGACAGGTGTCAAACACCATATATTTT
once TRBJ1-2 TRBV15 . CATRSPAGGGTYGYTF TGTGCCACCCGGTCCCCTGCGGGGGGTGGTACCTATGGCTACACCTTC
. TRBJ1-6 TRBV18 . CASSPPTGNSPLHF TGTGCCAGCTCACCACCAACCGGGAATTCACCCCTCCACTTT
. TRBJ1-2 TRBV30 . CAWRSKQGRRNYGYTF TGTGCCTGGAGGTCAAAACAAGGGAGACGCAACTATGGCTACACCTTC
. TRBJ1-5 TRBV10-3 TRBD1 CAISESWTGLLKPQHF TGTGCCATCAGTGAGTCTTGGACAGGCCTATTAAAGCCCCAGCATTTT
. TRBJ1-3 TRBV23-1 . CATGWLTGTSDGTGNTIYF TGCGCCACAGGCTGGTTGACAGGAACTTCGGACGGGACTGGAAACACCATATATTTT
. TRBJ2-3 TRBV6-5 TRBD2 CASSYSGAGRDTQYF TGTGCCAGCAGTTACTCGGGAGCGGGACGAGATACGCAGTATTTT
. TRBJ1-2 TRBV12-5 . CASGLVRQALTNYGYTF TGTGCTAGTGGTTTGGTACGACAGGCGCTTACTAACTATGGCTACACCTTC
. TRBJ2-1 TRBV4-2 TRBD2 CASSGGTSGEQFF TGTGCCAGCAGCGGGGGGACTAGCGGTGAGCAGTTCTTC
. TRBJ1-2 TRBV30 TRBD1 CAWSFPGGRYGYTF TGTGCCTGGAGTTTCCCAGGGGGCCGCTATGGCTACACCTTC
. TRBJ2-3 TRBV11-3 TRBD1 CASSLTGGNTDTQYF TGTGCCAGCAGCTTGACAGGGGGCAACACAGATACGCAGTATTTT
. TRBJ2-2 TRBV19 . CASSITGLVSGELFF TGTGCCAGTAGTATTACAGGGCTGGTGAGCGGGGAGCTGTTTTTT
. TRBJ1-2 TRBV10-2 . CASSERGGRDYGYTF TGCGCCAGCAGTGAGAGGGGGGGGAGGGACTATGGCTACACCTTC
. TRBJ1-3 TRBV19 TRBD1 CASSISRDSSGNTIYF TGTGCCAGTAGTATAAGTAGGGACAGCTCTGGAAACACCATATATTTT
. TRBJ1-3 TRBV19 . CASTLTRTPIAGNTIYF TGTGCCAGTACCCTGACGCGGACACCCATAGCTGGAAACACCATATATTTT
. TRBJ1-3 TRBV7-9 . CASSARGLNSGNTIYF TGTGCCAGCAGCGCTAGGGGACTGAACTCTGGAAACACCATATATTTT
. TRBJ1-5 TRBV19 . CASSLDRPRQPQHF TGTGCCAGTAGTCTCGACAGACCCAGGCAGCCCCAGCATTTT
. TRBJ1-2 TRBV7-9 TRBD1 CASSLQGLQGYTF TGTGCCAGCAGCCTACAGGGGTTGCAAGGCTACACCTTC
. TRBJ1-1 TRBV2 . CAIGGDENTEAFF TGTGCCATCGGGGGGGATGAGAACACTGAAGCTTTCTTT